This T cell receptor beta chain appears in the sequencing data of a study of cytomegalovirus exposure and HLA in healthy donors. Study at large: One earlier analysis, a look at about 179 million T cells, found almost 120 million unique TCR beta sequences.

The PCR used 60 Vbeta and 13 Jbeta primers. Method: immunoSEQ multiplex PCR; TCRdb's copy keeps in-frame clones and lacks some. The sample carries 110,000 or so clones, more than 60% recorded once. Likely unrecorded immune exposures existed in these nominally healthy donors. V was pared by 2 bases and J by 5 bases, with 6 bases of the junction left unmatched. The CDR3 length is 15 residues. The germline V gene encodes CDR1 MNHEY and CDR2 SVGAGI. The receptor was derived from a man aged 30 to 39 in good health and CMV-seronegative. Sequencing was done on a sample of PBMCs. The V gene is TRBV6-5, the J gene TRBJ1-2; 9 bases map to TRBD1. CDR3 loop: CASSYAGTGSYGYTF. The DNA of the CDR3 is TGTGCCAGCAGTTACGCGGGGACAGGGAGTTATGGCTACACCTTC.